This T cell receptor (beta chain) emerged from a study of T cells in Graves' hyperthyroidism and ophthalmopathy. Study as a whole: Any treatment followed the collection of peripheral blood at initial diagnosis.

Study results and caveats: The majority of expanded thyroid clonotypes above 0.001 also appeared in blood. Ophthalmopathy prediction by the model preceded onset by a median roughly 6 months.

This CDR3 has 13 residues. V dropped 2 bases and J dropped 5 bases, with 9 bases sitting between them. Germline V gene sequence: CDR1 SGHTA, CDR2 FQGNSA. This clonotype was found many times. Its target is unknown. Amplified TCR beta CDR3 regions derived from RNA transcripts. Initially, a first-round RT-PCR of the TCR CDR3 employed the HTBI primer set. One entry per CDR3 protein, called by TCRdb with MiXCR from the multiplex PCR reads. The sample carries hundreds of thousands of distinct CDR3 sequences, 38% recorded once. With a duration under 2 months, the hyperthyroidism was newly diagnosed in patients aged 18 to 65.

The gene calls are TRBV7-2 and TRBJ1-1, with D unresolved. The source is a man younger than 30 with Graves' hyperthyroidism. Sequencing used blood. The CDR3 DNA follows: TGTGCCAGCAGCTTAAGGAGGGTTACTGAAGCTTTCTTT. The encoded protein is CASSLRRVTEAFF.